This T cell receptor beta chain was recovered during a study of shared clonotypes between healthy human individuals. As originally analysed: Sequence data from immunoSEQ were junction-only and lacked quality scores; consequently, filtering differed. Libraries were prepared by immunoSEQ multiplex PCR; TCRdb keeps only in-frame clonotypes and omits some of them. V, J and clone size reflect that table, while D and trimming were determined from the DNA. The data hold about 1,800,000 clones, with roughly 95% observed a single time. Comment on this clone: The sample contains more than one DNA sequence encoding this CDR3.

The CDR3 covers 13 residues. Germline CDR1 is LNHDA and CDR2 is SQIVND (reference sequence). The V and J ends lost 3 bases and 8 bases respectively, with 11 bases between them. CD45RO-negative, CCR7-selected cells formed the naive CD8 fraction, which excluded terminally differentiated effector memory CD45RA+ cells. What was sequenced was naive CD8+ T cells sorted from blood. The genes are TRBV19 and TRBJ2-1; D is undetermined. The receptor comes from a man younger than 35 in good health. The CDR3 protein is CASSMVRGDEQFF. As DNA, the CDR3 is TGTGCCAGTAGTATGGTTCGAGGCGATGAGCAGTTCTTC.